This T cell receptor beta chain was observed in a study of control samples from healthy donors and cancer patients. This table comes from immunoSEQ multiplex PCR, and its TCRdb copy is limited to in-frame clones, with some not included. The sample records around 140,000 clones, 75% to 95% being singletons. The CDR3 runs to 16 residues. Germline CDR1 reads SEHNR; CDR2 reads FQNEAQ (reference sequence). The ends lost 7 bases at V and 0 bases at J; junction bases unmatched: 8. The chain has TRBV7-9 and TRBJ2-1, with 8 bases that match TRBD2. The source is a man between 18 and 35 years old in good health. Material for sequencing was blood. The CDR3 sequence is CASTPGSGASYNEQFF. The CDR3 nucleotides read TGTGCCAGCACCCCGGGTAGCGGGGCCTCCTACAATGAGCAGTTCTTC. Full variable domain (remainder filled in from reference TRBV7-9 and TRBJ2-1): DTGVSQNPRHKITKRGQNVTFRCDPISEHNRLYWYRQTLGQGPEFLTYFQNEAQLEKSRLLSDRFSAERPKGSFSTLEIQRTEQGDSAMYLCASTPGSGASYNEQFFGPGTRLTVL.